Sequencing of this TCR beta chain was carried out in a study of CD4 T cells in relation to SARS-CoV-2 and coronaviruses (dated by TCRdb to the early 2020s). A note on the overall study: In the ViraFEST assay, PBMCs were cultured with antigen for 9 to 10 days, after which TCR beta CDR3s were sequenced to identify clonal expansions specific to the antigen. An HIV-1 Nef peptide pool or a culture without peptide was used as the negative reference condition. Shared crossreactive spike epitopes were mapped to their HLA restriction using patient-derived lymphoblastoid cell lines. Memory CD4+ T cell crossreactivity between SARS-CoV-2 and common cold coronavirus spike proteins was assessed at the TCR clonotype level in the study. The Adaptive Biotechnologies TCR-sequencing kit was used to sequence samples from three pre-COVID donors and the naive versus memory experiments, while other data came from Illumina-based sequencing. A different TCR-beta assay, based on Illumina, was used to sequence expansion assays from other donors in the study. Overall results and qualifications from the work: Roughly 64% of donors had memory CD4+ clonotypes that crossrecognized SARS-CoV-2 and at least one common cold coronavirus spike. The study was limited by small numbers of patients and tested TCRs. Crossreactivity analysis was centred on spike protein, so crossreactivity against other viral proteins was not assessed. Compared with monoreactive clones, crossreactive clones had significantly weaker SARS-CoV-2-driven expansion, a result consistent with antigenic imprinting. Because no donor provided both pre-pandemic and post-infection samples, tracing the source of pre-existing responses was limited.

Receptors were amplified or captured by the immunoSEQ multiplex PCR assay. The authors processed their data as follows. During preprocessing, nonproductive sequences were removed, along with CDR3s that did not begin with C, did not end with F or W, or were shorter than 7 amino acids. The MANAFEST web app was used to call antigen-specific clonotypes on the basis of expansion compared with the reference and with other culture wells. A clone was considered positive if the clone showed significant expansion compared with the reference culture in 2 of 3 replicate wells at an FDR below 0.05. Positive clones also required significant expansion versus all other tandem wells and an odds ratio above 5. After three terminal residues were trimmed from each end, CDR3 homology was quantified as pairwise Levenshtein distance using the stringdist R package. The table was pulled from immuneACCESS by TCRdb, which kept in-frame rearrangements only. Such tables lose some clones; where checked, under half of the loss comes from unresolved V genes, and the rest has no known cause. From that table come the V and J calls and clone size; the DNA was used to work out D and trimming. This sample is represented by about 17,000 clones; about 79% of them were singletons. 11% of the sample lies in the top ten.

Remarks on this clone: The antigen it recognizes is unknown. No much larger clone exists at a distance of one base, and base qualities are not known.

As encoded in the germline V gene, CDR1 is MNHEY while CDR2 is SVGAGI. The CDR3 spans 15 residues, from the cysteine through the phenylalanine. The entry retains the CDR3 DNA only, 45 bases that are in frame from base 1. V trim: 2 bases; J trim: 8 bases; unmatched bases: 7. CD4+ T cells from unexposed donors were collected before the COVID-19 pandemic (2011-2018). After about 10 days of culture, CD4+ T cells were isolated with the EasySep CD4+ T cell isolation kit. Unexposed donor CD4+ T cells were tested for reactivity to SARS-CoV-2 S and N and four common cold coronavirus spike pools, as cell number allowed. Each well received two million PBMCs, cultured in IMDM supplemented with 5% human AB serum and 9.5 to 10 IU/ml IL-2. Half of the culture medium was replaced with fresh IL-2-containing medium on days 3 and 7. In general, every peptide culture condition was set up in three replicate wells. The leukapheresis product for the unexposed donors was obtained through commercial purchase. Ficoll-Paque PLUS gradient centrifugation was used to isolate PBMCs from leukapheresis product or whole blood. PBMCs were either used fresh in the expansion assay or cryopreserved at -140 degrees C. The QIAamp Micro DNA Kit was used to extract genomic DNA from the CD4+ T cells.

The receptor's source is a human donor in good health. The sequenced sample was CD4+ T cells from PBMCs, cultured in vitro. The chain is assembled from TRBV6-5 and TRBJ2-1, and 9 junction bases match TRBD2. The nucleotide sequence reads TGTGCCAGCAGTTACCCGGGACTAGCTGGGGATGAGCAGTTCTTC. It codes for CASSYPGLAGDEQFF.